The T cell receptor (beta chain) under discussion was sequenced for a study of blood T cell repertoires in COVID-19. Study as a whole: From the United States, Italy and Spain came samples of acute and convalescent COVID-19. In each case, the material was cDNA or gDNA derived from T cells, B-cell-depleted T cells, or PBMCs.

The table lists this clone with a few counts. Authors' data handling: Amplifying reference gene primers gave estimates of nucleated cell counts. The data were produced by immunoSEQ multiplex PCR, yet TCRdb's version contains in-frame clones alone and is incomplete. V and J calls and clone size are as listed in that table; D and trimming were resolved from the DNA. Among some 250,000 clones listed, around 83% were seen once. Germline CDR1 ENHRY, CDR2 SYGVKD. This CDR3 has 15 amino acids. The V end was cut by 2 bases, the J end by 6 bases, with 16 bases between. The origin of this receptor is a man in his forties or fifties with active or convalescent COVID-19. The sample taken for sequencing was peripheral blood. The rearrangement joins TRBV10-3 to TRBJ1-2; TRBD1 might be the D (5 bases). The CDR3: CAISEPPQDMNGYTF. DNA for the CDR3: TGTGCCATCAGTGAGCCTCCACAGGATATGAATGGCTACACCTTC.